Described below is a single T cell receptor beta chain sequence and its context. Its antigen is currently unknown. Looked up from germline, CDR1 is LGHNA and CDR2 is YSLEER. The CDR3 has 14 residues. V lost 5 bases and J 1 base, leaving 10 bases between the germline ends. The sample originates from a study of T cell repertoires in cytomegalovirus infection. Turning to the study itself: As its CMV epitopes, the study selected recently identified HLA-C-restricted and well-studied HLA-B-restricted targets. Through public TCR beta signatures, both CMV infection and matching HLA type were indicated. Study conclusions and caveats: Cumulative frequency of public TCR beta families picked out carriers of CMV plus the relevant HLA. Across the ex vivo response, the dominant clonotypes were HLA-C-restricted CMV-specific TCR beta clonotypes.

TCRdb analysed the reads with MiXCR anew, one entry per CDR3 protein. The sample contains roughly 570,000 distinct CDR3 sequences, over 35% of which appear only once. This chain uses TRBV4-3 with TRBJ2-3, with unresolved D. The source was cultured PBMCs, collected from culture after CMV antigen stimulation. The clonotype was recovered from a human donor in good health (CMV status not recorded). Some clones in this sample may be carry-over from other donors' samples. CDR3 residues: CASSAYVGTDTQYF. The CDR3 DNA reads TGCGCCAGCAGCGCGTACGTGGGCACAGATACGCAGTATTTT.